This T cell receptor (beta chain) was sequenced during a study of CXCR3-negative and CXCR3-positive naive CD8 T cells. As to this clonotype: Antigen unknown.

Preparation of TRB cDNA libraries relied on 5' RACE carrying UMI labels. TCRdb reprocessed the 5' RACE reads; each CDR3 protein has one entry and no DNA is given. The listing records about 81,000 distinct CDR3 sequences. The CD45RO-CCR7+CD27+CD95- phenotype denoted naive CD8+ T cells. Germline CDR1 reads SGHRS; CDR2 reads YFSETQ. This CDR3 contains 15 residues. Study-level findings and limits: The study found more hydrophobic TRB CDR3s in CXCR3-positive naive cells than in CXCR3-negative naive cells.

The sequence came from a human donor in good health. Some clones in this sample may be carry-over from other donors' samples. The rearrangement joins TRBV5-1 to TRBJ2-7; TCRdb designates TRBD2, a call that cannot be tested without DNA. The sequenced sample was naive CXCR3- CD8+ T cells from blood. Subset here: CD45RO-CCR7+CD27+CD95- naive CD8+ T cells lacking CXCR3 (TNR3-). CDR3 protein: CASSSPEAGAYEQYF. The full variable domain, with the rest looked up from reference TRBV5-1 and TRBJ2-7, is KAGVTQTPRYLIKTRGQQVTLSCSPISGHRSVSWYQQTPGQGLQFLFEYFSETQRNKGNFPGRFSGRQFSNSRSEMNVSTLELGDSALYLCASSSPEAGAYEQYFGPGTRLTVT.